What follows are 26 T cell receptor beta chains derived from one specimen sequenced in a study of identifying expanded T cells in peripheral blood. Repertoires were generated with immunoSEQ multiplex PCR, while TCRdb's copy carries only in-frame clones and drops some. The sample lists approximately 130,000 clones, roughly 80% seen once, with roughly 3.3% in the top ten. Sequences were obtained from blood. The source of these receptors is a person between 18 and 69 years old in good health.

This chain links TRBV6-5 with TRBJ1-1; D not resolved. Germline V CDR1 and CDR2: MNHEY, SVGAGI. The CDR3 totals 13 residues. Between the trimmed V and J ends, which lost 4 bases and 2 bases, there was a span of 8 bases. The CDR3 here is CASSLAANTEAFF. CDR3 in DNA: TGTGCCAGCAGTTTGGCGGCTAACACTGAAGCTTTCTTT.

This clone was counted between two and nine times. V gene TRBV7-9 combines with J gene TRBJ2-5, with TRBD1 matching over 9 bases. This CDR3 comprises 14 residues. The junction had 6 bases not matched to a gene; V was cut back by 5 bases and J by 5 bases. CDR1 SEHNR and CDR2 FQNEAQ come from the germline V gene (reference sequence). Here the CDR3 reads CASSPGQGRETQYF. CDR3 DNA: TGTGCCAGCAGCCCGGGACAGGGACGGGAGACCCAGTACTTC.

The chain is built from TRBV6-5 and TRBJ2-4; no clear D. This CDR3 has 14 amino acids. Germline V gives CDR1 MNHEY, CDR2 SVGAGI. V lost 6 bases and J 4 bases, leaving 13 bases between the germline ends. CDR3: CASRRIQEKNIQYF. The CDR3 DNA sequence: TGTGCCAGCAGACGAATCCAGGAGAAAAACATTCAGTACTTC.

This clone has more than one count but fewer than ten. The chain uses TRBV29-1 and TRBJ1-1; D unclear. The CDR3 contains 11 residues. Germline-derived CDR1 and CDR2 are SQVTM and ANQGSEA. V was cut by 2 bases and J by 9 bases, with 10 bases left in between. In nucleotides, the CDR3 is TGCAGCGTTGAATTAGCCTCAAAAGCTTTCTTT. Protein: CSVELASKAFF.

This clone occurred a few times. The V and J genes are TRBV2 and TRBJ1-1, with 7 bases aligning to TRBD1. Per germline, CDR1 SNHLY and CDR2 FYNNEI. The CDR3 runs 15 residues. Trimming cost V 8 bases and J 0 bases; bases outside gene matches: 9. Written as DNA, the CDR3 is TGTGCCAGCGGGGAGACAGGGATCATGAACACTGAAGCTTTCTTT. Amino acid sequence: CASGETGIMNTEAFF.

The genes are TRBV5-1 and TRBJ2-5; TRBD2 aligns across 9 bases. CDR1 is SGHRS and CDR2 is YFSETQ in the germline V gene. The CDR3 has 16 residues. Unmatched junction bases numbered 9, after V lost 3 bases and J lost 3 bases. Here the CDR3 reads CASSSGVASGEETQYF. The CDR3 nucleotides read TGCGCCAGCAGCTCTGGCGTCGCTAGCGGGGAAGAGACCCAGTACTTC.

This clone has a count of ten or more. The chain employs TRBV7-2 and TRBJ1-5, with 10 bases matching TRBD1. CDR1 and CDR2 (germline): SGHTA, FQGNSA. The CDR3 sequence is 16 residues long. After removal of 3 bases from V and 5 bases from J, the junction contained 7 bases not matched to a gene. The CDR3 region is CASSFGPGQGYQPQHF. In nucleotides, the CDR3 is TGTGCCAGCAGCTTTGGTCCGGGACAGGGGTATCAGCCCCAGCATTTT.

This rearrangement joins TRBV2 to TRBJ1-5; D is unresolved. CDR3 length equals 12 residues. CDR1 and CDR2 from the germline V gene are SNHLY and FYNNEI. Trimming took off 1 base at V and 11 bases at J, with 9 bases between the two ends. In nucleotides, the CDR3 is TGTGCCAGCAGTGAAGTAAATGTCGCCCAGCATTTT. The encoded protein is CASSEVNVAQHF.

V is TRBV7-3 and J is TRBJ1-1, with 7 bases identical to TRBD1. The CDR3 runs 13 residues. Germline V gives CDR1 SGHTA, CDR2 FQGTGA. The V segment lost 6 bases and the J segment 7 bases; nucleotides outside the gene matches: 8. CDR3 loop: CASSPDRASEAFF. CDR3 sequence (DNA): TGTGCCAGCAGTCCCGACAGGGCGAGTGAAGCTTTCTTT.

In its sample, this clone was seen many times. The chain recombines TRBV5-4 with TRBJ1-6, with a tentative D call TRBD1 (6 bases). Looked up from germline, CDR1 is SGHNT and CDR2 is YYREEE (reference sequence). The CDR3 is 17 residues long. Trimming stripped 4 bases from V and 8 bases from J, with 22 bases between. The CDR3 region is CASSPPGGPSGDSPLHF. CDR3 in DNA: TGTGCCAGCAGCCCCCCCGGGGGCCCCTCGGGTGATTCACCCCTCCACTTT.

The chain has TRBV27 and TRBJ1-6, with D possibly matching TRBD1 (5 bases). CDR1 MNHEY and CDR2 SMNVEV come from the germline V gene (reference sequence). The CDR3 loop spans 15 amino acids. Trimming removed 10 bases at V and 7 bases at J, with 20 bases between. The CDR3 reads CATTAAGTGNSPLHF. The CDR3 nucleotides are TGTGCCACCACCGCCGCCGGGACGGGGAATTCACCCCTCCACTTT.

The gene calls are TRBV5-8 and TRBJ2-3; D is ambiguous. The CDR3 covers 12 residues. Deletions cut 5 bases from V and 1 base from J, with 5 bases between. Germline V gene sequence: CDR1 SGHTS, CDR2 YDEGEE. The CDR3 region has the DNA TGTGCCAGCAGGGAACGCACAGATACGCAGTATTTT. Encoded protein: CASRERTDTQYF.

This rearrangement joins TRBV10-3 to TRBJ1-2, with D possibly TRBD1 on 6 matching bases. Per the germline V gene, CDR1 is ENHRY and CDR2 is SYGVKD. The CDR3 consists of 13 residues. The V gene lost 5 bases and the J gene lost 4 bases, with 11 bases spanning the gap. The CDR3 loop is CAISQGTIYGYTF. In nucleotides, the CDR3 is TGTGCCATCAGTCAGGGGACGATCTATGGCTACACCTTC.

The chain combines TRBV18 with TRBJ1-6, with D maybe TRBD1 (5 bases). Trimming pared 5 bases from V and 7 bases from J, leaving 9 bases between. Germline CDR1 KGHSH, CDR2 LQKENI. The CDR3 sequence is 13 residues long. The CDR3 protein is CASSAGTNSPLHF. The DNA for the CDR3 is TGTGCCAGCTCAGCAGGGACCAATTCACCCCTCCACTTT.

The table lists this clone with a few counts. The chain links TRBV5-1 to TRBJ2-3, with 7 bases that match TRBD2. The CDR3 has 14 amino acids. Germline V gives CDR1 SGHRS, CDR2 YFSETQ. Unmatched junction bases numbered 2, after V lost 3 bases and J lost 1 base. In DNA form, the CDR3 reads TGCGCCAGCAGCTGGGGGGGAGGCACAGATACGCAGTATTTT. It codes for CASSWGGGTDTQYF.

The CDR3 nucleotides are TGTGCCAGCAGTTACGAACAGGGGCTTAACTATGGCTACACCTTC. It yields the protein CASSYEQGLNYGYTF. This chain connects TRBV6-5 to TRBJ1-2; TRBD1 agrees at 7 bases. From germline, CDR1 is MNHEY and CDR2 SVGAGI. The CDR3 spans 15 residues. J lost 1 base, V lost 2 bases, and 4 bases had no gene match.

The chain combines TRBV11-2 with TRBJ2-7; D assignment may be TRBD1 or TRBD2 (5 bases each). This CDR3 comprises 13 residues. Trimming shortened V by 5 bases and J by 3 bases, and 11 bases separated the two germline ends. CDR1 is SGHAT, CDR2 FQNNGV, per germline. CDR3 residues: CASSLQEDYEQYF. Written as DNA, the CDR3 is TGTGCCAGCAGCCTACAGGAGGACTACGAGCAGTACTTC.

The V call is TRBV30, the J call TRBJ2-7; 7 nucleotides match TRBD1. V shed 0 bases and J 3 bases; nucleotides not matched to a gene: 5. The CDR3 consists of 14 residues. Germline CDR1 is GTSNPN and CDR2 is SVGIG (reference sequence). In nucleotides, the CDR3 is TGTGCCTGGAGTGTAAAGGGGGCTGACTACGAGCAGTACTTC. This encodes CAWSVKGADYEQYF. The full variable domain, completed using reference TRBV30 and TRBJ2-7, is SQTIHQWPATLVQPVGSPLSLECTVEGTSNPNLYWYRQAAGRGLQLLFYSVGIGQISSEVPQNLSASRPQDRQFILSSKKLLLSDSGFYLCAWSVKGADYEQYFGPGTRLTVT.

The sample holds one count of this clone. The rearrangement links TRBV9 to TRBJ1-1, with D unresolved. V shed 0 bases and J shed 0 bases, with 9 bases lying between them. In germline, CDR1 is SGDLS, CDR2 YYNGEE. This CDR3 spans 15 amino acids. The CDR3 sequence: CASSVGFRLNTEAFF. Here the CDR3 DNA reads TGTGCCAGCAGCGTAGGTTTCCGACTGAACACTGAAGCTTTCTTT.

In DNA, the CDR3 is TGTGCCAGCAGCTTAGGGGGGGGGCCTTACCGTGAAGCTTTCTTT. The encoded protein is CASSLGGGPYREAFF. The chain uses TRBV11-2 and TRBJ1-1; perhaps TRBD1 as D (6 bases). Germline V gene sequence: CDR1 SGHAT, CDR2 FQNNGV. This CDR3 has 15 amino acids. Trimming stripped 1 base from V and 7 bases from J, with 16 bases between.

The gene calls are TRBV18 and TRBJ1-2, with TRBD1 as a possible D gene (5 bases). The V gene's germline CDR1 is KGHSH and CDR2 LQKENI. The V end was cut by 3 bases, the J end by 3 bases, with 14 bases between. There are 15 residues in the CDR3. The CDR3 loop reads CASSPRGPGDYGYTF. The CDR3 nucleotides read TGTGCCAGCTCACCGCGGGGACCCGGGGACTATGGCTACACCTTC.

J is TRBJ1-1 and V is TRBV14; 9 positions agree with TRBD1. Looked up from germline, CDR1 is SGHDN and CDR2 is FVKESK. V was pared by 4 bases and J by 4 bases, with 7 bases of the junction left unmatched. The CDR3 contains 15 residues. This chain's CDR3 is CASSPLGQGLTEAFF. CDR3 bases: TGTGCCAGCAGCCCATTGGGACAGGGTCTCACTGAAGCTTTCTTT.

J is TRBJ1-1 and V is TRBV4-3; D unresolved. CDR3 length: 16 amino acids. Germline V gene sequence: CDR1 LGHNA, CDR2 YSLEER. V was clipped by 4 bases and J by 5 bases, with 20 bases between them. CDR3 nucleotides: TGCGCCAGCAGCCCCTTTCCTGGGATCTCGGGAACTGAAGCTTTCTTT. Its protein is CASSPFPGISGTEAFF.

The rearrangement uses TRBV19 and TRBJ1-4, with 7 bases fitting TRBD1. The CDR3 totals 14 residues. With 4 bases clipped from V and 2 bases from J, the junction kept 1 base outside the gene matches. Looked up from germline, CDR1 is LNHDA and CDR2 is SQIVND (reference sequence). DNA of the CDR3: TGTGCCAGTAGTAGACAGGGCACTAATGAAAAACTGTTTTTT. Residues: CASSRQGTNEKLFF.

This chain connects TRBV4-3 to TRBJ1-2; D unclear. Germline V gene sequence: CDR1 LGHNA, CDR2 YSLEER. The CDR3 contains 15 residues. Trimming cost V 0 bases and J 4 bases, with 12 bases left between them. The CDR3 loop is CASSQDLSGVYGYTF. CDR3 bases: TGCGCCAGCAGCCAAGATCTGTCGGGCGTCTATGGCTACACCTTC.

This chain joins TRBV29-1 and TRBJ1-2; D is ambiguous. V dropped 6 bases and J dropped 5 bases, with 13 bases sitting between them. The CDR3 loop spans 12 amino acids. The germline V gene has CDR1 SQVTM and CDR2 ANQGSEA. The CDR3 DNA reads TGCAGCGTCAGTAGGCGTGGGTATGGCTACACCTTC. Translated: CSVSRRGYGYTF. The full variable domain, in which reference TRBV29-1 and TRBJ1-2 provide the parts outside the CDR3, is SAVISQKPSRDICQRGTSLTIQCQVDSQVTMMFWYRQQPGQSLTLIATANQGSEATYESGFVIDKFPISRPNLTFSTLTVSNMSPEDSSIYLCSVSRRGYGYTFGSGTRLTVV.